This TCR beta chain was captured by sequencing in a study of beta chain features in type 1 diabetes. Background on the study: No age, gender or cell yield differences were seen between patients and healthy donors. Sorted cells, approximately 100,000,000 in number, were examined across all samples. Whole-study results and caveats: Type 1 diabetes patients showed a moderate but significant shortening of TCRB CDR3s in all four CD4+ subsets.

Details on this clone: Its antigen remains unknown.

Reverse transcribing all isolated RNA meant expressed TCRB transcripts were sequenced. Produced via immunoSEQ multiplex PCR; TCRdb's table is partial and in-frame only. The sample contains about 29,000 clones, less than 70% of which appear only once. Trimming took off 8 bases at V and 5 bases at J, with 18 bases between the two ends. Germline loops: CDR1 MNHEY, CDR2 SMNVEV (reference sequence). The length of the CDR3 is 14 residues. The TCR comes from a woman younger than 35 with type 1 diabetes. The chain has TRBV27 and TRBJ1-1; TRBD1 might be the D (6 bases). Sequenced material: Tregs from blood. In DNA form, the CDR3 reads TGTGCCAGCGGGTCAGCAGGGGAGTGGACTGAAGCTTTCTTT. Its protein is CASGSAGEWTEAFF.